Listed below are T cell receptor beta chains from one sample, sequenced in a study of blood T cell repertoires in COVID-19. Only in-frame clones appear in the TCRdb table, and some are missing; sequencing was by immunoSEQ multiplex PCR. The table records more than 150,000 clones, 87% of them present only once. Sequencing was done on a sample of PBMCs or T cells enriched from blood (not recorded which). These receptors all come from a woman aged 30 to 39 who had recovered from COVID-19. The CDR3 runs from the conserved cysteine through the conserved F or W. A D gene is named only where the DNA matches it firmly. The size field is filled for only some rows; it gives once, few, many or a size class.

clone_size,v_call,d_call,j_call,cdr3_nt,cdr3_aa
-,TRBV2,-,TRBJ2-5,TGTGCCAGCAACTTCGAGACCCAGTACTTC,CASNFETQYF
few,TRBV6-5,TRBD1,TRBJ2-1,TGTGCCAGCAGTCGGGACAGCAACAATGAGCAGTTCTTC,CASSRDSNNEQFF
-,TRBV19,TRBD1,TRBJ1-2,TGTGCCAGTACTCCAGGCAGGGGGAAATGGGACGGCTACACCTTC,CASTPGRGKWDGYTF
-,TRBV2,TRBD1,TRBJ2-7,TGTGCCAGCGGAGGGACAGGGGCCCACGAGCAGTACTTC,CASGGTGAHEQYF
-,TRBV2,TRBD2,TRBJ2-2,TGTGCCAGCAGTGAATCGAGCGGGGGCCGGGAGCTGTTTTTT,CASSESSGGRELFF
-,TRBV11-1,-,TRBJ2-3,TGTGCCAGCAGCCCGAGGATAGCCCGCACGACAGATACGCAGTATTTT,CASSPRIARTTDTQYF
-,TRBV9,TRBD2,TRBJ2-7,TGTGCCAGCAGCCCTTCCGGGACTAGCGGGCGCACAGGCTACGAGCAGTACTTC,CASSPSGTSGRTGYEQYF
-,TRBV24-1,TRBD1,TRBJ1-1,TGTGCCACCAGTGATCCCGGGACAGGGAGCACTGAAGCTTTCTTT,CATSDPGTGSTEAFF
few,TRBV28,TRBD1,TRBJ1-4,TGTGCCAGCAGTCTCCCCGGGACAGGGAGGGAAAAACTGTTTTTT,CASSLPGTGREKLFF
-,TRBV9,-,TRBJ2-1,TGTGCCAGCAGCGTAGGGCCCCTTACTAGCTTTGACGAGCAGTTCTTC,CASSVGPLTSFDEQFF
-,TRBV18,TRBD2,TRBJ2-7,TGTGCCAGCTCACCACGGTTGGCGGGAGAGACCTACGAGCAGTACTTC,CASSPRLAGETYEQYF
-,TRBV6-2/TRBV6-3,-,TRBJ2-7,TGTGCCAGCAGTTACTCAGAAGCCTCCGGCGAGCAGTACTTC,CASSYSEASGEQYF
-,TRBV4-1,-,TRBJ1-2,TGCGCCAGCAGCCAAGTCTCCTCGTATGTCTACACCTTC,CASSQVSSYVYTF
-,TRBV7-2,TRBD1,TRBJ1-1,TGTGCCAGCAGCTTAGCAGGGGGCTTAAACACTGAAGCTTTCTTT,CASSLAGGLNTEAFF
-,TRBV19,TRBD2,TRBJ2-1,TGTGCCAGTAGTACTTACCAGGCTAGCGGGGATAACAATGAGCAGTTCTTC,CASSTYQASGDNNEQFF
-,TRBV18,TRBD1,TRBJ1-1,TGTGCCAGCTCACCATTGGGGACAGGCGGGAACACTGAAGCTTTCTTT,CASSPLGTGGNTEAFF
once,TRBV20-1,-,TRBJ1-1,TGCAGTGCAAGGAGGAACACTGAAGCTTTCTTT,CSARRNTEAFF
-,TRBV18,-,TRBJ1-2,TGTGCCAGCTCACCGGGGGGTAGCTATGGCTACACCTTC,CASSPGGSYGYTF
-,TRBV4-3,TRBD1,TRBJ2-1,TGCGCCAGCAGCCAAGCAGGGGGCGTCAGACAGTTCTTC,CASSQAGGVRQFF
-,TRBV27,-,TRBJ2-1,TGTGCCAGCAGCCAAACCGGGGTCTTCAATGAGCAGTTCTTC,CASSQTGVFNEQFF
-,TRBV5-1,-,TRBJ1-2,TGCGCCAGCAGCTTCACCAGATCTAACTATGGCTACACCTTC,CASSFTRSNYGYTF
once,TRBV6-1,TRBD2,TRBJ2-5,TGTGCCAGCAGTGAAATGGTCCGGGGGGGTAACAAGGAGACCCAGTACTTC,CASSEMVRGGNKETQYF
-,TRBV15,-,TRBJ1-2,TGTGCCACCAGCAGAGAATCAGGTTATGGCTACACCTTC,CATSRESGYGYTF
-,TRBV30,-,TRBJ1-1,TGTGCCTGGAGGCCAGGGAACAAGAACACTGAAGCTTTCTTT,CAWRPGNKNTEAFF
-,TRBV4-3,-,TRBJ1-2,TGCGCCAGCAGCCAATCAACAGGGAATGGCTACACCTTC,CASSQSTGNGYTF
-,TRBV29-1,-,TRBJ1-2,TGCAGCGTTGAAGATAATTGGGCAGGGGATGGCTACACCTTC,CSVEDNWAGDGYTF
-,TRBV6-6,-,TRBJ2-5,TGTGCCAGCAGTTACTTCTCGGGAGAAGAGACCCAGTACTTC,CASSYFSGEETQYF
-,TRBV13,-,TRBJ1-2,TGTGCCAGCAGCCACGGGGAGAACTATGGCTACACCTTC,CASSHGENYGYTF
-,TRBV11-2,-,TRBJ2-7,TGTGCCAGCAGCCCCCCGGGGGTAGCGTCTATCAACTCCTACGAGCAGTACTTC,CASSPPGVASINSYEQYF
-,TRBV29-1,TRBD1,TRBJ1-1,TGCAGCGCCCTGACAGGGGCTTACACTGAAGCTTTCTTT,CSALTGAYTEAFF
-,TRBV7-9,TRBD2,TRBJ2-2,TGTGCCAGCAGCTTAGCGGCTCTAGCGGGAGGTGGGAACACCGGGGAGCTGTTTTTT,CASSLAALAGGGNTGELFF
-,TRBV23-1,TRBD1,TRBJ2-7,TGCGCCAGCAGTCAGGAGGTAGGGACAGGAGATTACGAGCAGTACTTC,CASSQEVGTGDYEQYF
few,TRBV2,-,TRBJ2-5,TGTGCCAGCAGTGAGGGGGGGGCGCGGGAGACCCAGTACTTC,CASSEGGARETQYF
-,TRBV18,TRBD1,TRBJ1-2,TGTGCCAGCTCACAAACAGGGGAGGACTATGGCTACACCTTC,CASSQTGEDYGYTF
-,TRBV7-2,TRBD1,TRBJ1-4,TGTGCCAGCAGCCCTCGGACAGGTTGGGAAAAACTGTTTTTT,CASSPRTGWEKLFF
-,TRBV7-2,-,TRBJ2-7,TGTGCCAGCAGTCAATCGGGACAAGTCTACTACGAGCAGTACTTC,CASSQSGQVYYEQYF
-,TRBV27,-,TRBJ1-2,TGTGCCAGCAGACCCCTCGACAGGCCCATCGCCCTTGGCTACACCTTC,CASRPLDRPIALGYTF
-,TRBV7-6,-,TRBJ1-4,TGTGCCAGCAGCGCCAGGACATCGGGTGAAAAACTGTTTTTT,CASSARTSGEKLFF
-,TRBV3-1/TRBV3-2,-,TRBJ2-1,TGTGCCAGCAGCCATACCTTCGAAAGCACCAATGAGCAGTTCTTC,CASSHTFESTNEQFF
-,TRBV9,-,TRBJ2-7,TGTGCCAGCAGCGTAGCTGTGGGCGCCGCATACGAGCAGTACTTC,CASSVAVGAAYEQYF
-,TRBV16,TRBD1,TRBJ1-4,TGTGCCAGCAGCAAGGGGGCCCCTAATGAAAAACTGTTTTTT,CASSKGAPNEKLFF
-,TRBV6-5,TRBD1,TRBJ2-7,TGTGCCAGCAGTCCGGACAGGGGAAAGCAGTACTTC,CASSPDRGKQYF
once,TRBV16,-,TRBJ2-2,TGTGCCAGCAGCCAATCGGCGCTAGTTGTCCCCGGGGAGCTGTTTTTT,CASSQSALVVPGELFF
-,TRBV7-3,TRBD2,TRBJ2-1,TGTGCCAGCAAACGGGGGGGTTCCTACAATGAGCAGTTCTTC,CASKRGGSYNEQFF
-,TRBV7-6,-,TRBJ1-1,TGTGCCAGCAGCTTAGCGCGTGGGCCGGCTTTCTTT,CASSLARGPAFF
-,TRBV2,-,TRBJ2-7,TGTGCCAGCAGACGCGGGGAGGAGGACTACGAGCAGTACTTC,CASRRGEEDYEQYF
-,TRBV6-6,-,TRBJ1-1,TGTGCCAGCAGTTACTCCCGGCGGGGGGGGAACACTGAAGCTTTCTTT,CASSYSRRGGNTEAFF
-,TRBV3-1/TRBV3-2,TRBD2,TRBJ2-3,TGTGCCAGCAGCCAAGATCGAGCTAGCGGGGGCACAGATACGCAGTATTTT,CASSQDRASGGTDTQYF
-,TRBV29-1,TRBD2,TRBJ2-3,TGCAGCGTGATTGGACGGGGGGTTAGCACAGATACGCAGTATTTT,CSVIGRGVSTDTQYF
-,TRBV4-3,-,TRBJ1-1,TGCGCCAGCAGCCAAGCCCCAAGCTTTGGGAACACTGAAGCTTTCTTT,CASSQAPSFGNTEAFF
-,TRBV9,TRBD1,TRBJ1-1,TGTGCCAGCAGCTTGGGACAGTCGAACGCTGAAGCTTTCTTT,CASSLGQSNAEAFF
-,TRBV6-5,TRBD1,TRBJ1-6,TGTGCCTGCAGTTTCGACAGGGGGGATAATTCACCCCTCCACTTT,CACSFDRGDNSPLHF
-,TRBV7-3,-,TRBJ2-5,TGTGCCAGCAGCTTAAACAGACAAGAGACCCAGTACTTC,CASSLNRQETQYF
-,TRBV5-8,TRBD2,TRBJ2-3,TGTGCCAGCAGCTCAGGACGGGGGGGACGCACAGATACGCAGTATTTT,CASSSGRGGRTDTQYF
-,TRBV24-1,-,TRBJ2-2,TGTGCCACCAGTGATTTGCTGGGCAGGGGAAACACCGGGGAGCTGTTTTTT,CATSDLLGRGNTGELFF
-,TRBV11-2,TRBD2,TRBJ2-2,TGTGCCAGCAGCTTCCGGACCGGGGGGGAAACCGGGGAGCTGTTTTTT,CASSFRTGGETGELFF
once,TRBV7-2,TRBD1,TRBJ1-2,TGTGCCAGCAGCTTCCCAGGGGGGTATGGCTACACCTTC,CASSFPGGYGYTF
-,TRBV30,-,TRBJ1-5,TGTGCCTGGAGTCCCCGGGATAGCAATCAGCCCCAGCATTTT,CAWSPRDSNQPQHF
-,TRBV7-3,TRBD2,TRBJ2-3,TGTGCCAGCAGCACCAGGACTAGCGGGAGGGGCACAGATACGCAGTATTTT,CASSTRTSGRGTDTQYF